This TCR beta chain is drawn from a study of blood T cell repertoires in COVID-19. Profiling relied on immunoSEQ multiplex PCR, and the TCRdb table lists in-frame clones only, not all of them. This table has approximately 240,000 clones, approximately 87% appearing once. The CDR3 has 15 residues. The germline gives CDR1 MNHEY, CDR2 SVGAGI. Deletions cut 6 bases from V and 2 bases from J, with 16 bases between. V is TRBV6-5 and J is TRBJ1-1; possibly TRBD1 for D (6 bases). This receptor was identified in a woman aged 50 to 60 in a cohort exposed to, infected with or recovered from COVID-19 (not recorded which). The material sequenced was PBMCs or T cells enriched from blood (not recorded which). The CDR3 DNA is TGTGCCAGCAGGAAGCCGACAGGTATAAACACTGAAGCTTTCTTT. The encoded protein is CASRKPTGINTEAFF.